This T cell receptor (beta chain) was observed in a study of tumor and adjacent non-tumor tissue in lung cancer. Study-wide points: Significantly higher TCR diversity was found in tumor than normal lung.

This clonotype was detected only a few times. Its antigen is still unknown. This may arise from a read error, as a much more abundant clone is one base away. A modified ARM-PCR protocol with three rounds of nested PCR amplified TCRbeta. TCRdb itself ran the multiplex PCR reads through MiXCR, one entry per CDR3 protein. The sample yields about 120,000 distinct CDR3 sequences, roughly 64% seen once. This sample's RNA came from whole unsorted tissue. This CDR3 has 14 amino acids. CDR1 and CDR2 from the germline V gene are MNHNY and SVGAGI (reference sequence). This sequence joins TRBV6-6 and TRBJ2-1; 9 nucleotides line up with TRBD1. The TCR originated in a man aged 25 to 40 with non-small cell lung cancer. Material for sequencing was lung tumor tissue. The CDR3 sequence is CVSRPGQGRDEQFF. CDR3 in DNA: TGTGTCAGCAGGCCCGGACAGGGGCGGGATGAGCAGTTCTTC.